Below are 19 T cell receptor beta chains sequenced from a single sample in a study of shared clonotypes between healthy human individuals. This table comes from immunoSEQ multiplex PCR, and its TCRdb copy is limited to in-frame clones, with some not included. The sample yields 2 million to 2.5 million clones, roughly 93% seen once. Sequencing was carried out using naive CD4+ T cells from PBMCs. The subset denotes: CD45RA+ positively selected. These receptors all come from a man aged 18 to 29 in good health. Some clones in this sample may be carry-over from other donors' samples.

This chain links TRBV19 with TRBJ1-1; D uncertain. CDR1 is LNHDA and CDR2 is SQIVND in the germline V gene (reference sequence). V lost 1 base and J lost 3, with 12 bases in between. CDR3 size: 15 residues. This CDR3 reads CASSIGTGRYTEAFF. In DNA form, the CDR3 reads TGTGCCAGTAGTATAGGAACGGGGAGATACACTGAAGCTTTCTTT.

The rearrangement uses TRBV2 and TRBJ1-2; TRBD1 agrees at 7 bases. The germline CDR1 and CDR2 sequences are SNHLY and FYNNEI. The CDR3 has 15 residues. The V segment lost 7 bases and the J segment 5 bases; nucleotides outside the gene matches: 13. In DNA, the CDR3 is TGTGCCAGCATCGGCCTTCACAGGGGAGGGTATGGCTACACCTTC. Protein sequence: CASIGLHRGGYGYTF.

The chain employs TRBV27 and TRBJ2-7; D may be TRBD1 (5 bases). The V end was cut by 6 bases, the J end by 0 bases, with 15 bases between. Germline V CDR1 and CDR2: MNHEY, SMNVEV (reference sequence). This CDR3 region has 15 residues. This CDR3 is CASSPPQVSSYEQYF. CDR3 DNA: TGTGCCAGCAGCCCACCACAGGTGAGCTCCTACGAGCAGTACTTC.

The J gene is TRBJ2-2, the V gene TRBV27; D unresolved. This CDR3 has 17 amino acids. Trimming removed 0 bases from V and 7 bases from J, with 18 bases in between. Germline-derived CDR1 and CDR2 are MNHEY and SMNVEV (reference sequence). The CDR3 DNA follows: TGTGCCAGCAGTTTATCTCTGGCGAGGTTGGGTAGCGGGGAGCTGTTTTTT. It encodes CASSLSLARLGSGELFF.

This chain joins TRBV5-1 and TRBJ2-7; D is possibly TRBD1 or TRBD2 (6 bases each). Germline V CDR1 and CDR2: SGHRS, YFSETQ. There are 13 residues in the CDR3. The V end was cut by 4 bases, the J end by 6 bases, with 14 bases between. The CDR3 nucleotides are TGCGCCAGCAGCGCACAACAGGGAGGCGAGCAGTACTTC. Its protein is CASSAQQGGEQYF.

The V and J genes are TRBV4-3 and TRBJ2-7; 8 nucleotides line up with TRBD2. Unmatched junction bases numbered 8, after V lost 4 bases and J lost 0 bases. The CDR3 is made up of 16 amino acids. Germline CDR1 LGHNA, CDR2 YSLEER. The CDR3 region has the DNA TGCGCCAGCAGCCGGACTAGCAGCGGGGACTCCTACGAGCAGTACTTC. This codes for CASSRTSSGDSYEQYF.

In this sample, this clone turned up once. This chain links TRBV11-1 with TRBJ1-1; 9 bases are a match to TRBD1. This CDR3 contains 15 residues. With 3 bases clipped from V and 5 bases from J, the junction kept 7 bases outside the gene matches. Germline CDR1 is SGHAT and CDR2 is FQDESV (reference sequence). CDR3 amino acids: CASSFLGQGMTEAFF. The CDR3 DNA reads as TGTGCCAGCAGCTTTCTGGGACAGGGTATGACTGAAGCTTTCTTT.

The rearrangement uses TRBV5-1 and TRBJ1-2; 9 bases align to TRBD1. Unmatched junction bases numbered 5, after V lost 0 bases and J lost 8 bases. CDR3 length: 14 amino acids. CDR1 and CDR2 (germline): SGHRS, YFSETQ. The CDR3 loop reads CASSLAGQGEGYTF. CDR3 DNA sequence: TGCGCCAGCAGCTTGGCGGGACAGGGAGAAGGCTACACCTTC.

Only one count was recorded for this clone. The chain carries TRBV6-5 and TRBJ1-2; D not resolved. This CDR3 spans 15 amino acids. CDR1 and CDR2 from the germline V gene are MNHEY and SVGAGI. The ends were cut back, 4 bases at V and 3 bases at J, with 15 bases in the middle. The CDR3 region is CASSFNGGMDYGYTF. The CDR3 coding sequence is TGTGCCAGCAGTTTTAATGGAGGTATGGACTATGGCTACACCTTC.

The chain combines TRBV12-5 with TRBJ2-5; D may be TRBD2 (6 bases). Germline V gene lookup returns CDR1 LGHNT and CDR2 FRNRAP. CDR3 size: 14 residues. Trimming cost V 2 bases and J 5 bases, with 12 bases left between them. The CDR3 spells CASGLSGGRETQYF. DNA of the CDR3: TGTGCTAGTGGTTTGTCCGGGGGTAGGGAGACCCAGTACTTC. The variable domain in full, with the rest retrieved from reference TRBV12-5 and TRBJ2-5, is DARVTQTPRHKVTEMGQEVTMRCQPILGHNTVFWYRQTMMQGLELLAYFRNRAPLDDSGMPKDRFSAEMPDATLATLKIQPSEPRDSAVYFCASGLSGGRETQYFGPGTRLLVL.

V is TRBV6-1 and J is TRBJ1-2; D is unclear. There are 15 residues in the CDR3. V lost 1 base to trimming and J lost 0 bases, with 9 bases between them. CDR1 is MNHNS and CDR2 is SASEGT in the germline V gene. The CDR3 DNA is TGTGCCAGCAGTGAAGTCGGGGTCCCTAACTATGGCTACACCTTC. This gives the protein CASSEVGVPNYGYTF.

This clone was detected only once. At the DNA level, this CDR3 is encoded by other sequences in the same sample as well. The DNA of the CDR3 is TGCAGTGCGGGCTACGAGCAGTACTTC. This translates into CSAGYEQYF. This chain uses TRBV20-1 with TRBJ2-7; D not resolved. Germline loops: CDR1 DFQATT, CDR2 SNEGSKA (reference sequence). The CDR3 length is 9 residues. The ends were cut back, 6 bases at V and 3 bases at J, with 3 bases in the middle.

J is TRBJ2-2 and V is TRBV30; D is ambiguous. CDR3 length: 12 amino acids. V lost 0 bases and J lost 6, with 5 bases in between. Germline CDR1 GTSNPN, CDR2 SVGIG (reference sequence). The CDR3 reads CAWSVFAGELFF. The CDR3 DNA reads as TGTGCCTGGAGTGTTTTCGCCGGGGAGCTGTTTTTT.

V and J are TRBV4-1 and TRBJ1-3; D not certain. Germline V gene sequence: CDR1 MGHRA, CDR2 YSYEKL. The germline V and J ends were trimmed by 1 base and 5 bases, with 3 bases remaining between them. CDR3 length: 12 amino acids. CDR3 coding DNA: TGCGCCAGCAGCCAAGGCCGAAACACCATATATTTT. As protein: CASSQGRNTIYF.

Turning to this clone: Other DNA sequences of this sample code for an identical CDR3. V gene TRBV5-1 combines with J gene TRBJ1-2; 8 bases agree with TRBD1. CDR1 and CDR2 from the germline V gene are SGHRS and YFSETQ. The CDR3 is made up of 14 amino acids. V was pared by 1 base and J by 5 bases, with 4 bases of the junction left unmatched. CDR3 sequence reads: CASSLTGGTYGYTF. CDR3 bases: TGCGCCAGCAGCTTGACAGGGGGAACTTATGGCTACACCTTC.

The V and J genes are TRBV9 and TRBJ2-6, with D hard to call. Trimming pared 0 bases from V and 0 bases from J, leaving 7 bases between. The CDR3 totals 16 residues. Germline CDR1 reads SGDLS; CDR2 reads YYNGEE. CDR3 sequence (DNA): TGTGCCAGCAGCGTAGCATGGGCCTCTGGGGCCAACGTCCTGACTTTC. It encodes CASSVAWASGANVLTF.

The CDR3 is CASSLGQYGGSRRMEQFF. The CDR3 DNA reads TGTGCCAGCAGCTTAGGGCAGTACGGCGGGAGCCGTAGGATGGAGCAGTTCTTC. The rearrangement joins TRBV7-2 to TRBJ2-1; 7 bases align to TRBD2. V dropped 1 base and J dropped 10; count of bases not matched to a gene: 19. Germline V gene data show CDR1 as SGHTA and CDR2 as FQGNSA. The CDR3 is 18 amino acids.

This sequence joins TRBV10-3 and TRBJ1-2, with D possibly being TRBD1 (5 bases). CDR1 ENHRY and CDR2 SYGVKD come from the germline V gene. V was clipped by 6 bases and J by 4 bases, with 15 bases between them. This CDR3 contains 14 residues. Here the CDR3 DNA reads TGTGCCATCAGCCGGGAAACTGGGGGCTATGGCTACACCTTC. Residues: CAISRETGGYGYTF.

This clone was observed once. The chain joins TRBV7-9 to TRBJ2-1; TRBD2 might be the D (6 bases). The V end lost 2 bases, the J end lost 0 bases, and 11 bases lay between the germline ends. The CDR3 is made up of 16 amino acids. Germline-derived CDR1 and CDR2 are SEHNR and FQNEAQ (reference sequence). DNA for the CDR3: TGTGCCAGCAGCTTAACTAGCAGGATCTCCTACAATGAGCAGTTCTTC. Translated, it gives CASSLTSRISYNEQFF.